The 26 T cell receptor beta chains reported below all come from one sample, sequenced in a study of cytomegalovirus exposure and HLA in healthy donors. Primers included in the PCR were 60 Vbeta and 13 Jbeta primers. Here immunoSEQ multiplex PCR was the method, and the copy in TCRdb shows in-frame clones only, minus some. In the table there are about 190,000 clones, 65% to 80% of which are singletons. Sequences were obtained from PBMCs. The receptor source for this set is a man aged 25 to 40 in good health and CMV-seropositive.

CDR3 sequence reads: CASSYSRDLYNEQFF. In DNA form, the CDR3 reads TGTGCCAGCAGTTACAGCAGGGACTTATATAATGAGCAGTTCTTC. V is TRBV6-5 and J is TRBJ2-1; a possible D gene is TRBD2 (6 bases). V was cut by 2 bases and J by 7 bases, with 15 bases left in between. The CDR3 consists of 15 residues. CDR1 is MNHEY, CDR2 SVGAGI, per germline.

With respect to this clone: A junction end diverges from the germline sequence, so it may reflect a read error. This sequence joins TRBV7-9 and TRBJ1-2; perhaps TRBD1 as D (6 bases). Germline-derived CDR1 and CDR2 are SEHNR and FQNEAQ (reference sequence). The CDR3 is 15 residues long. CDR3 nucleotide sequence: TGTTCCAGCAGCTACACAGGGAATTCGCAGAATGGCTACACCTTC. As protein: CSSSYTGNSQNGYTF.

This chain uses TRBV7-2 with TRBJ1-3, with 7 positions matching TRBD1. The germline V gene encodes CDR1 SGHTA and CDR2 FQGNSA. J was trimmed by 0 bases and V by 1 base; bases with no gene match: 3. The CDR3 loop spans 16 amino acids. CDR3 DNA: TGTGCCAGCAGCTTAGTGGGACAGAGCTCTGGAAACACCATATATTTT. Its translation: CASSLVGQSSGNTIYF. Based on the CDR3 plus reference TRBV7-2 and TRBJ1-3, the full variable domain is GAGVSQSPSNKVTEKGKDVELRCDPISGHTALYWYRQSLGQGLEFLIYFQGNSAPDKSGLPSDRFSAERTGGSVSTLTIQRTQQEDSAVYLCASSLVGQSSGNTIYFGEGSWLTVV.

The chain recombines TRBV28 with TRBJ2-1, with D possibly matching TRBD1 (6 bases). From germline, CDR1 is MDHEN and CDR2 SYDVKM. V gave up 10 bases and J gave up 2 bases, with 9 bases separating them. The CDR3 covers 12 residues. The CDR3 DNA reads TGTGCCACACAGGGCACCTACAATGAGCAGTTCTTC. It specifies CATQGTYNEQFF.

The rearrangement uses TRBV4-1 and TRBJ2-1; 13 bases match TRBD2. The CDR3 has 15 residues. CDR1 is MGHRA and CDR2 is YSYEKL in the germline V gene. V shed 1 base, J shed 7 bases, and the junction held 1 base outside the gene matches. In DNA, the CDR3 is TGCGCCAGCAGCCAAGGGACTAGCGGGGGTAATGAGCAGTTCTTC. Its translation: CASSQGTSGGNEQFF.

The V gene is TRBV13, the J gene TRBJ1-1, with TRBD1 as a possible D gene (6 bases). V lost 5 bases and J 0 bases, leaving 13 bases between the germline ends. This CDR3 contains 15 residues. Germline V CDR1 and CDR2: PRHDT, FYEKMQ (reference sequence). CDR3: CASSAPDSLNTEAFF. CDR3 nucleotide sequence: TGTGCCAGCAGCGCCCCGGACAGTTTGAACACTGAAGCTTTCTTT.

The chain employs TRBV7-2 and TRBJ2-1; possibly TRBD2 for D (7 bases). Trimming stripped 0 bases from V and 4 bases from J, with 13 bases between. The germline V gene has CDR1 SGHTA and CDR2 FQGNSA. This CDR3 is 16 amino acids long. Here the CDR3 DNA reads TGTGCCAGCAGCTTAGCCGTAGGGGGGGGGTACAATGAGCAGTTCTTC. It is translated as CASSLAVGGGYNEQFF.

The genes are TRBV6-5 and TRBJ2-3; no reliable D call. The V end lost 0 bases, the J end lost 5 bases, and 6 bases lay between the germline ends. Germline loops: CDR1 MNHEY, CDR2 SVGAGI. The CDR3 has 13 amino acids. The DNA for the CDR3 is TGTGCCAGCAGTTACTCTCTACGAGATACGCAGTATTTT. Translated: CASSYSLRDTQYF.

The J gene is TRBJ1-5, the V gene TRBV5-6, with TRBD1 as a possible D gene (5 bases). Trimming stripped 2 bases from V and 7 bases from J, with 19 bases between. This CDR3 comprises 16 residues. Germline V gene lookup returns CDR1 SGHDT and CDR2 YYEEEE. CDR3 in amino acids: CASSLGSGRVGQPQHF. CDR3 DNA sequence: TGTGCCAGCAGCTTAGGTTCCGGCAGGGTAGGACAGCCCCAGCATTTT.

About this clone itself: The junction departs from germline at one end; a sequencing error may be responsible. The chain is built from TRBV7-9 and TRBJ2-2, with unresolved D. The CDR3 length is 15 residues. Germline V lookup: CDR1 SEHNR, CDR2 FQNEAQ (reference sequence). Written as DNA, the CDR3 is TGTTCCAGCAGCCTAACGACACTGAACACCGGGGAGCTGTTTTTT. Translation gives CSSSLTTLNTGELFF.

The CDR3 sequence is CASGFGVTDTQYF. As DNA, the CDR3 is TGTGCTAGTGGTTTCGGGGTCACAGATACGCAGTATTTT. J is TRBJ2-3 and V is TRBV12-5; TRBD2 is a possible D gene (5 bases). The germline V and J ends were trimmed by 3 bases and 2 bases, with 6 bases remaining between them. CDR3 length: 13 residues. The germline CDR1 and CDR2 sequences are LGHNT and FRNRAP.

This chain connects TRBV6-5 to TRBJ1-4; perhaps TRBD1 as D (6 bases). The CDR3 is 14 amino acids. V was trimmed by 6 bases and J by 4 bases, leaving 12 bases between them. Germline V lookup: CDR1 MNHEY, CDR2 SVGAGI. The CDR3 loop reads CASSIGQFNEKLFF. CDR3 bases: TGTGCCAGCAGCATCGGACAGTTTAATGAAAAACTGTTTTTT.

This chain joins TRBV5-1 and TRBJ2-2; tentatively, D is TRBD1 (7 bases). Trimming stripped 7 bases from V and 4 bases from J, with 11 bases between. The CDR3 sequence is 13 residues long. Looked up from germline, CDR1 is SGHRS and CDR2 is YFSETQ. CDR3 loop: CASSQGGTGELFF. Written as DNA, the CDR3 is TGCGCCAGCTCCCAGGGGGGCACCGGGGAGCTGTTTTTT.

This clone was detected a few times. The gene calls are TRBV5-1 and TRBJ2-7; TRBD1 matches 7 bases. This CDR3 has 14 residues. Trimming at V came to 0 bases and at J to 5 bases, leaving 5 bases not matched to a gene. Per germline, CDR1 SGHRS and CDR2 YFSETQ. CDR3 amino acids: CASSLGQGRDEQYF. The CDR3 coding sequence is TGCGCCAGCAGCTTGGGACAGGGAAGGGACGAGCAGTACTTC.

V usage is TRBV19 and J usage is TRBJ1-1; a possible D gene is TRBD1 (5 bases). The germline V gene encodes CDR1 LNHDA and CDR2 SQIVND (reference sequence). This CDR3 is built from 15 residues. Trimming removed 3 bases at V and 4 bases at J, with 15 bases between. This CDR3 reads CASSMGSGPATEAFF. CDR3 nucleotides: TGTGCCAGTAGTATGGGGTCAGGGCCTGCCACTGAAGCTTTCTTT.

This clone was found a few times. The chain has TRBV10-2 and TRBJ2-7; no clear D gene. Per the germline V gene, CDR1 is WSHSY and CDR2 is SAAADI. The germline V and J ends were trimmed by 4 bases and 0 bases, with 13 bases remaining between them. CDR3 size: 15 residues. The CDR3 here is CASSAKTASSYEQYF. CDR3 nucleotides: TGCGCCAGCAGTGCCAAGACTGCTAGCTCCTACGAGCAGTACTTC.

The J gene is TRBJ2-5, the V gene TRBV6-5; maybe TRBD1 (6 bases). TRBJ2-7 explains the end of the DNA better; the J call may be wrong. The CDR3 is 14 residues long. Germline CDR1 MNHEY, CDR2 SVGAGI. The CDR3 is CASSDSQGSYEQYF. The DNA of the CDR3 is TGTGCCAGCAGCGATTCACAGGGCTCCTACGAGCAGTACTTC.

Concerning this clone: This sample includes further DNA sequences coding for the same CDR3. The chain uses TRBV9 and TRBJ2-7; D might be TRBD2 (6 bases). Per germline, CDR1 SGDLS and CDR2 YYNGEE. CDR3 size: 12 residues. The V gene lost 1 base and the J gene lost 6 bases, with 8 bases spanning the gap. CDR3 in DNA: TGTGCCAGCAGCGTAAGGGGAGGCGAGCAGTACTTC. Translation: CASSVRGGEQYF.

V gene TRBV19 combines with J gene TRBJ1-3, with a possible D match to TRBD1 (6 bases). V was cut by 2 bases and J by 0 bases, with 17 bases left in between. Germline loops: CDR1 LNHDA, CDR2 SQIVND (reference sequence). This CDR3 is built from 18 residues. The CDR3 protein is CASSITGVSDSSGNTIYF. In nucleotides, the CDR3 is TGTGCCAGTAGTATAACTGGAGTCTCGGACAGCTCTGGAAACACCATATATTTT.

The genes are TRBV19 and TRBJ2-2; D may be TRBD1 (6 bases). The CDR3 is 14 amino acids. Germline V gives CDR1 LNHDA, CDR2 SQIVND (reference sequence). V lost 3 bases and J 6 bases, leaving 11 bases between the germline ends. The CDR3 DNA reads TGTGCCAGTAGTATCGTGGACAGCGCCGGGGAGCTGTTTTTT. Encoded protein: CASSIVDSAGELFF.

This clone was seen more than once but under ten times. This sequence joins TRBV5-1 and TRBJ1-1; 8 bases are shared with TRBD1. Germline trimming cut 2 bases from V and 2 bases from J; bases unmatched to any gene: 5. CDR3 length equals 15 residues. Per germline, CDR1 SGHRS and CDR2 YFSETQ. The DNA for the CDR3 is TGCGCCAGCAGCTTCGGCGGACAGGGTAACACTGAAGCTTTCTTT. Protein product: CASSFGGQGNTEAFF.

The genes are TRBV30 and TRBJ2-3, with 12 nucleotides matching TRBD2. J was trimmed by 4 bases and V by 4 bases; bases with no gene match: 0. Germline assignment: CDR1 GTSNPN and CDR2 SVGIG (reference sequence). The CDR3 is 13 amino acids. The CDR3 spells CAWTSGGADTQYF. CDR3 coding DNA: TGTGCCTGGACTAGCGGGGGGGCAGATACGCAGTATTTT. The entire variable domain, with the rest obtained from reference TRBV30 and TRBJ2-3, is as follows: SQTIHQWPATLVQPVGSPLSLECTVEGTSNPNLYWYRQAAGRGLQLLFYSVGIGQISSEVPQNLSASRPQDRQFILSSKKLLLSDSGFYLCAWTSGGADTQYFGPGTRLTVL.

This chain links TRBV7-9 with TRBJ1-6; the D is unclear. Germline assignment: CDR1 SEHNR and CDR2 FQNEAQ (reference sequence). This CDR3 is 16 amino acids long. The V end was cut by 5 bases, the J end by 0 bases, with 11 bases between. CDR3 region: CASSPGLNSYNSPLHF. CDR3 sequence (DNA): TGTGCCAGCAGCCCCGGACTGAACTCCTATAATTCACCCCTCCACTTT. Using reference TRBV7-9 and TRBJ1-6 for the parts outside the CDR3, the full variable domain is DTGVSQNPRHKITKRGQNVTFRCDPISEHNRLYWYRQTLGQGPEFLTYFQNEAQLEKSRLLSDRFSAERPKGSFSTLEIQRTEQGDSAMYLCASSPGLNSYNSPLHFGNGTRLTVT.

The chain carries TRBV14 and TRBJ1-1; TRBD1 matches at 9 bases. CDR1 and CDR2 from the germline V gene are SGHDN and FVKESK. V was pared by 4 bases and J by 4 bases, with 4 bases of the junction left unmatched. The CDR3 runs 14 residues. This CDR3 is CASSPTGGGTEAFF. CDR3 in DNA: TGTGCCAGCAGCCCGACAGGGGGAGGCACTGAAGCTTTCTTT.

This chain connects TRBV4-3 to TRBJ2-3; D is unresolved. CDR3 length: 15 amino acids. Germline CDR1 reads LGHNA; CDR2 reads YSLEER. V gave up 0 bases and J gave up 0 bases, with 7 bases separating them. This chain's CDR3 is CASSQEGTSTDTQYF. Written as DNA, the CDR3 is TGCGCCAGCAGCCAAGAGGGCACTAGCACAGATACGCAGTATTTT.

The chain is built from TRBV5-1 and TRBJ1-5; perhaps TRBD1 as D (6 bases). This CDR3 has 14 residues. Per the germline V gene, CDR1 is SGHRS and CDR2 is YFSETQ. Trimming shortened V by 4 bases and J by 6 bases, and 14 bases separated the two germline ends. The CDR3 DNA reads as TGCGCCAGCAGCGCCGGGACACAGGGTCAGCCCCAGCATTTT. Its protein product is CASSAGTQGQPQHF.